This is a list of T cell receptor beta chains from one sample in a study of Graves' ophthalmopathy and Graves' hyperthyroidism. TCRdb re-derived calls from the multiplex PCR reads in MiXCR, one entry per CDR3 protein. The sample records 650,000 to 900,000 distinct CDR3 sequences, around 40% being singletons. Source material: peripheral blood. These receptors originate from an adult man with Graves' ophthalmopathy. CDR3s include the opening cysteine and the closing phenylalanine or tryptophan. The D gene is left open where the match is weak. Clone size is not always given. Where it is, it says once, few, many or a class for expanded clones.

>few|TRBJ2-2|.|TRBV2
TGTGCCAGCCAGGACAGACCGACGAACACCGGGGAGCTGTTTTTT
CASQDRPTNTGELFF
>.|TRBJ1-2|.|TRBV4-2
TGTGCCAGCAGCACTCGTACGACAGGAAAGTCCTATGGCTACACCTTC
CASSTRTTGKSYGYTF
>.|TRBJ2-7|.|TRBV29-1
TGCAGCGTCCGGGACGGCTCCTACGAGCAGTACTTC
CSVRDGSYEQYF
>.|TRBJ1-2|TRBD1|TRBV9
TGTGCCAGCAGCGTCGGACAGGGGAGAGGCTACACCTTC
CASSVGQGRGYTF
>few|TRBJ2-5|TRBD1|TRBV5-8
TGTGCCAGCAGCTTAAGGGAAGCCGGGACAGTCGAGACCCAGTACTTC
CASSLREAGTVETQYF
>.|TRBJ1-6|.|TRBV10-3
TGTGCCCGGAGAGGCAGCTCTGATTCACCCCTCCACTTT
CARRGSSDSPLHF
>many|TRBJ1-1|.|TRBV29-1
TGCAGCGTTGATGAGTGGGGCACTGAAGCTTTCTTT
CSVDEWGTEAFF
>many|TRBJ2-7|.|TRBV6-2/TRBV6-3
TGTGCCAGCTCGGGATTCATGAGCTCCTACGAGCAGTACTTC
CASSGFMSSYEQYF
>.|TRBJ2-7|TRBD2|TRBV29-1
TGCAGCGCGGACCGGGGGGTTCTCGAGCAGTACTTC
CSADRGVLEQYF
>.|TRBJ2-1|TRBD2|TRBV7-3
TGTGCCAGCAGCCTGGGTATTCGGGGGGGTGAGCAGTTCTTC
CASSLGIRGGEQFF
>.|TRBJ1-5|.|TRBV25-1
TGTGCCAGCAGCCAAGAAGGGGGGATGAGCAATCAGCCCCAGCATTTT
CASSQEGGMSNQPQHF
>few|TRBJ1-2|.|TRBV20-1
TGCAGTGCTAGACCGGGACACTATGGCTACACCTTC
CSARPGHYGYTF
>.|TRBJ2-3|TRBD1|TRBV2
TGTGCCAGCGGACAGGGGGCCGTCACAGATACGCAGTATTTT
CASGQGAVTDTQYF
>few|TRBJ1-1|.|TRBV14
TGTGCCAGCAGCCAAGATAGGGCAGGGGCCCTGAACACTGAAGCTTTCTTT
CASSQDRAGALNTEAFF
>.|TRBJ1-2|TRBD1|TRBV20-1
TGCAGTCTCAACGCGGCAGGGGGCTACTATGGCTACACCTTC
CSLNAAGGYYGYTF
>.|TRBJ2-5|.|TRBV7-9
TGTGCCAGCAGCTTATCCGCCCTCCCCCGAGAGACCCAGTACTTC
CASSLSALPRETQYF
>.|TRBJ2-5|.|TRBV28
TGTGCCAGCAGTTTCGTTGGGCACGAGACCCAGTACTTC
CASSFVGHETQYF
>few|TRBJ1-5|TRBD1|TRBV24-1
TGTGCCAGCATTCCCGGGACAGGGGAAAATCAGCCCCAGCATTTT
CASIPGTGENQPQHF
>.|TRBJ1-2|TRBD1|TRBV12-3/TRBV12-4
TGTGCCAGCAGTCCGCCCCCAGGGGGCTATGGCTACACCTTC
CASSPPPGGYGYTF
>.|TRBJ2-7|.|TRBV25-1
TGTGCCAGCAGTGAATTCACACGGTCCTACGAGCAGTACTTC
CASSEFTRSYEQYF
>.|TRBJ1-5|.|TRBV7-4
TGTGCCAGCAGCTCTTTCGGGGGGGGCAATCAGCCCCAGCATTTT
CASSSFGGGNQPQHF
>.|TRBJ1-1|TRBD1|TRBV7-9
TGTGCCAGCAGCTTAGGGCAGGGGGTGAACACTGAAGCTTTCTTT
CASSLGQGVNTEAFF
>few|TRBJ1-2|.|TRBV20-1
TGCAGTGCCGTTGGCCAGAGTAACTATGGCTACACCTTC
CSAVGQSNYGYTF
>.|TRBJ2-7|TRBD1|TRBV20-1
TGCAGTGCCACCGGGACAGGGCACCCCTACGAGCAGTACTTC
CSATGTGHPYEQYF
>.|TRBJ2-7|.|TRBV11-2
TGTGCCAGCAGCCTTTATTCTGGCGGCTACGAGCAGTACTTC
CASSLYSGGYEQYF
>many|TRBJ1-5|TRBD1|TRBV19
TGTGCCAGTAGTTGGGACAGGGCACAGCCCCAGCATTTT
CASSWDRAQPQHF
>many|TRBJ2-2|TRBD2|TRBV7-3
TGTGCCAGCAGCTTAAGCGGGGGCACCGGGGAGCTGTTTTTT
CASSLSGGTGELFF
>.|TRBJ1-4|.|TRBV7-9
TGTGCCAGCAGCCAAACTGCCGGCAGGGAGGACGAAAAACTGTTTTTT
CASSQTAGREDEKLFF
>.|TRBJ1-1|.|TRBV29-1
TGCAGCATTGACAGCATAAACACTGAAGCTTTCTTT
CSIDSINTEAFF
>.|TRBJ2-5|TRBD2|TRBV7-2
TGTGCCAGCAGCCCGAGGGAGGGACTAGCTATCAGAAAGACCCAGTACTTC
CASSPREGLAIRKTQYF
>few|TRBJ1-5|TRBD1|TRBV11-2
TGTGCCAGCAGCTTAAATTGGGACAGCAGCAATCAGCCCCAGCATTTT
CASSLNWDSSNQPQHF
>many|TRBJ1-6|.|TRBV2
TGTGCCAGCAGTACAGGGAATTCTAATTCACCCCTCCACTTT
CASSTGNSNSPLHF
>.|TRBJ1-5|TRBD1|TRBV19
TGTGCCAGTAGACCGACAGGGATTAGCAATCAGCCCCAGCATTTT
CASRPTGISNQPQHF
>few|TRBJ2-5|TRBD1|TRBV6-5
TGTGCCAGCAGTTCCTTCATTACAGGGGGACAAGAGACCCAGTACTTC
CASSSFITGGQETQYF
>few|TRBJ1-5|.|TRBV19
TGTGCCAGTAGCGGCCGGCGCGACTTGGGGGGTCAGCCCCAGCATTTT
CASSGRRDLGGQPQHF
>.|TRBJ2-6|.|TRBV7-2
TGTGCCAGCAGCTTAGAGCCAAGCTCTGGGGCCAACGTCCTGACTTTC
CASSLEPSSGANVLTF
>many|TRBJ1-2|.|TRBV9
TGTGCCAGCCGACCCGGGACATTGAACTATGGCTACACCTTC
CASRPGTLNYGYTF
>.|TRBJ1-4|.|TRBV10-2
TGCGCCAGCAGTGAGGACGGTCTTGGGAAACTGTTTTTT
CASSEDGLGKLFF
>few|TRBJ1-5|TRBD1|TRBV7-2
TGTGCCAGCAGCTTAGCTTGGACAGGGGGGCCTAACAATCAGCCCCAGCATTTT
CASSLAWTGGPNNQPQHF
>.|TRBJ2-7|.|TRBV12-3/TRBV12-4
TGTGCCAGCAGTCCGTCCCATATTTCCTACGAGCAGTACTTC
CASSPSHISYEQYF
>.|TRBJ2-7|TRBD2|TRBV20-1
TGCAGTGCTAGAGATTTTGGGGGTAGCGGGAGGGCCTACGAGCAGTACTTC
CSARDFGGSGRAYEQYF
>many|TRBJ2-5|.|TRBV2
TGTGCCAGCAGTGAAGCCAACGGAGAGACCCAGTACTTC
CASSEANGETQYF
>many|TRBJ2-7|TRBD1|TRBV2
TGTGCCAGCAGTCGGGACAGGGGCACCTACGAGCAGTACTTC
CASSRDRGTYEQYF
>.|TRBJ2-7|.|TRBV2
TGTGCCAGCAGCCCCCTGCTTGCTGGTGAGCAGTACTTC
CASSPLLAGEQYF
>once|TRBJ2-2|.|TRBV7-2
TGTGCCAGCAGCCAGGCGTATAGGACCGGGGAGCTGTTTTTT
CASSQAYRTGELFF
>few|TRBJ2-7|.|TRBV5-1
TGCGCCAGCAGCTTGGGGGACGGGAACTACGAGCAGTACTTC
CASSLGDGNYEQYF
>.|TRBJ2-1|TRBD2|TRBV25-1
TGTGCCAGCAGTCTTGCGGGAGTGCAGTTCTTC
CASSLAGVQFF
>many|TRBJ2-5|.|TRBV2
TGTGCCAGCCGGCGGCAGTACCAAGAGACCCAGTACTTC
CASRRQYQETQYF
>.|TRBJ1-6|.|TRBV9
TGTGCCAGCAGCGTATCAGATAATTCACCCCTCCACTTT
CASSVSDNSPLHF